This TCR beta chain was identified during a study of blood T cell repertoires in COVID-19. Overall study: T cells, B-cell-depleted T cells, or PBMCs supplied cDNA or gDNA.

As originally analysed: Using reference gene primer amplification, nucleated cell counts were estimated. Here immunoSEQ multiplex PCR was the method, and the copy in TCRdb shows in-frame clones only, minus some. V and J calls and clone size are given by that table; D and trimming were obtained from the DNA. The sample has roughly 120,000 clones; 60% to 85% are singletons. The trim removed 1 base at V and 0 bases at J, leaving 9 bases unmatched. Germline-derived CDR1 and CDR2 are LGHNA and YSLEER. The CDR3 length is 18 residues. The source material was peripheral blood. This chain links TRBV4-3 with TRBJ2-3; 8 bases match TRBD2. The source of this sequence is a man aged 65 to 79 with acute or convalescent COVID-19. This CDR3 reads CASSQVLGGGPSTDTQYF. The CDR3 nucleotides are TGCGCCAGCAGCCAAGTGTTAGGCGGGGGGCCTAGCACAGATACGCAGTATTTT.